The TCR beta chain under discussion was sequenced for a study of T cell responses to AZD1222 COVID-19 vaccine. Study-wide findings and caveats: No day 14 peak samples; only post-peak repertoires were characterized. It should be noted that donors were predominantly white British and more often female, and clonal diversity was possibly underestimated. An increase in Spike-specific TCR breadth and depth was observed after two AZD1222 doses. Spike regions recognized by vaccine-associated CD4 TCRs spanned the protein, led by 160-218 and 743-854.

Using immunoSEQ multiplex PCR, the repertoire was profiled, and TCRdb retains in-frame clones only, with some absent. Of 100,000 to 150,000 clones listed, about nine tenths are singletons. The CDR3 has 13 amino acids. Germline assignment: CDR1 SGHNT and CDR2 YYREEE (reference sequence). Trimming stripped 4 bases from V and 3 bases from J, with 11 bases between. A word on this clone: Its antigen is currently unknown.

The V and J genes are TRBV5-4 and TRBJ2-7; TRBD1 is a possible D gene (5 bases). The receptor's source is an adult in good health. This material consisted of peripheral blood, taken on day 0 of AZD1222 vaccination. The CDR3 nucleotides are TGTGCCAGCAGCCAGGACAAAGACTACGAGCAGTACTTC. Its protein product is CASSQDKDYEQYF.